Below, 27 T cell receptor beta chains from the same sample are listed, as sequenced in a study of T cell responses to AZD1222 COVID-19 vaccine. TCRdb keeps only in-frame clones here, not all; method: immunoSEQ multiplex PCR. This sample yields under 95,000 clones, of which 90% are seen a single time; about 8.4% belongs to the top ten. This material consisted of peripheral blood, taken on day 0 of AZD1222 vaccination. The receptors come from an adult in good health.

The chain recombines TRBV6-5 with TRBJ1-1; no definite D call. This CDR3 has 12 amino acids. CDR1 is MNHEY, CDR2 SVGAGI, per germline. V lost 4 bases, J lost 2 bases, and 5 bases lay in between. The CDR3 reads CASSSTNTEAFF. CDR3 sequence (DNA): TGTGCCAGCAGTTCCACAAACACTGAAGCTTTCTTT.

The chain uses TRBV4-3 and TRBJ1-3, with D tentatively TRBD1 (5 bases). The CDR3 has 18 residues. The V and J ends lost 1 base and 0 bases respectively, with 16 bases between them. The V gene's germline CDR1 is LGHNA and CDR2 YSLEER. The CDR3 DNA sequence: TGCGCCAGCAGCCAAGGGGAGCGAGGGGACTACTCTGGAAACACCATATATTTT. It translates to CASSQGERGDYSGNTIYF.

The gene calls are TRBV21-1 and TRBJ1-4; the table's D call TRBD1 went unverified against the DNA. TRBV21-1 is tagged as a pseudogene. There are 13 residues in the CDR3. The CDR3: CAPGDRKNEKLFF. For the CDR3, the DNA is TGTGCCCCCGGGGACAGGAAGAATGAAAAACTGTTTTTT.

This rearrangement joins TRBV5-6 to TRBJ1-5; maybe TRBD1 (6 bases). Germline CDR1 is SGHDT and CDR2 is YYEEEE. The V gene lost 4 bases and the J gene lost 3 bases, with 17 bases spanning the gap. This CDR3 region has 16 residues. CDR3 DNA sequence: TGTGCCAGCAGCGCCACAGGGAAGTCTGTCAATCAGCCCCAGCATTTT. Translating gives CASSATGKSVNQPQHF.

This chain joins TRBV15 and TRBJ1-1; D is possibly TRBD1 (6 bases). Trimming removed 7 bases at V and 3 bases at J, with 15 bases between. CDR1 LNHNV and CDR2 YYDKDF come from the germline V gene (reference sequence). The CDR3 runs 14 residues. The CDR3 is CATIEVGADTEAFF. The CDR3 DNA reads as TGTGCCACCATAGAAGTGGGGGCGGACACTGAAGCTTTCTTT.

The chain couples TRBV5-1 to TRBJ2-3; 7 bases are shared with TRBD1. This CDR3 spans 15 amino acids. V lost 4 bases to trimming and J lost 2 bases; unmatched junction nucleotides: 7. Germline loops: CDR1 SGHRS, CDR2 YFSETQ. CDR3 sequence (DNA): TGCGCCAGCAGCATCACAGGGGTTTACACAGATACGCAGTATTTT. This translates into CASSITGVYTDTQYF.

The genes are TRBV11-2 and TRBJ1-1, with a possible D match to TRBD1 (5 bases). The CDR3 has 17 amino acids. The ends were cut back, 4 bases at V and 5 bases at J, with 23 bases in the middle. From germline, CDR1 is SGHAT and CDR2 FQNNGV. The CDR3 DNA is TGTGCCAGCAGCTGGCAGCAGGGAGAAGTCCCCTTAACTGAAGCTTTCTTT. Amino acid sequence: CASSWQQGEVPLTEAFF.

The rearrangement joins TRBV12-3 or TRBV12-4 to TRBJ1-2; D is unclear. Deletions cut 6 bases from V and 4 bases from J, with 12 bases between. This CDR3 is built from 13 residues. The CDR3 sequence: CASSPQDLYGYTF. The CDR3 nucleotides read TGTGCCAGCAGCCCGCAGGATCTCTATGGCTACACCTTC.

The chain links TRBV28 to TRBJ2-2, with D possibly being TRBD1 (5 bases). The CDR3 runs to 12 residues. The V gene's germline CDR1 is MDHEN and CDR2 SYDVKM. With 6 bases removed from V and 9 bases from J, the gap between germline ends came to 11 bases. The CDR3 is CASSTTVRELFF. The DNA for the CDR3 is TGTGCCAGCAGCACGACAGTCAGGGAGCTGTTTTTT.

The J gene is TRBJ1-1, the V gene TRBV19; D is ambiguous. The CDR3 spans 13 residues. V lost 6 bases to trimming and J lost 5 bases, with 13 bases between them. The germline gives CDR1 LNHDA, CDR2 SQIVND (reference sequence). The CDR3 bases are TGTGCCAGTAGCTATGCGATCGGGACTGAAGCTTTCTTT. Translated, it gives CASSYAIGTEAFF.

The V and J genes are TRBV7-2 and TRBJ1-5, with D perhaps matching TRBD1 (5 bases). The length of the CDR3 is 14 residues. Per the germline V gene, CDR1 is SGHTA and CDR2 is FQGNSA. V lost 5 bases to trimming and J lost 9 bases, with 17 bases between them. This chain's CDR3 is CASSPPGRGGPQHF. CDR3 bases: TGTGCCAGCAGCCCTCCGGGGCGGGGGGGGCCCCAGCATTTT.

The rearrangement uses TRBV21-1 and TRBJ2-2. TRBV21-1 is a documented pseudogene. The CDR3 is 15 residues long. CDR3: CASSKGNGDTGELFF. The CDR3 region has the DNA TGTGCCAGCAGCAAGGGGAATGGGGACACCGGGGAGCTGTTTTTT.

The chain employs TRBV6-2 or TRBV6-3 and TRBJ1-2; D perhaps matches TRBD1 (5 bases). Trimming shortened V by 2 bases and J by 8 bases, and 15 bases separated the two germline ends. Per germline, CDR1 MNHEY and CDR2 SVGEGT. The CDR3 has 14 amino acids. DNA of the CDR3: TGTGCCAGCAGTTACGACGGGCAGGGCGGCGGCTACACCTTC. This codes for CASSYDGQGGGYTF.

J is TRBJ2-1 and V is TRBV5-1; maybe TRBD2 (7 bases). The V gene lost 0 bases and the J gene lost 2 bases, with 15 bases spanning the gap. Germline V gives CDR1 SGHRS, CDR2 YFSETQ. CDR3 length: 17 amino acids. The CDR3 DNA reads TGCGCCAGCAGCTTGGTGGGCGGCGGGGGCCCCTACAATGAGCAGTTCTTC. Translating gives CASSLVGGGGPYNEQFF.

The table lists this clone with a count of one. The rearrangement joins TRBV7-8 to TRBJ2-1, with 10 bases fitting TRBD1. Germline CDR1 reads SGHVS; CDR2 reads FQNEAQ. With V trimmed by 4 bases and J by 2 bases, 14 bases remained unmatched. This CDR3 spans 19 amino acids. In DNA, the CDR3 is TGTGCCAGCAGCTCCGGGACAGGGGCCCCAGGGGGGACCTACAATGAGCAGTTCTTC. It translates to CASSSGTGAPGGTYNEQFF.

This chain joins TRBV5-1 and TRBJ2-3, with 10 bases aligning to TRBD1. The junction had 9 bases not matched to a gene; V was cut back by 5 bases and J by 3 bases. This CDR3 contains 16 residues. Germline values: CDR1 SGHRS, CDR2 YFSETQ. CDR3 coding DNA: TGCGCCAGCAGTCCAGGACAGGGGGATATGACAGATACGCAGTATTTT. This encodes CASSPGQGDMTDTQYF.

The CDR3 sequence is CASSLGSGPREQYF. CDR3 in DNA: TGTGCCAGCAGCTTAGGTAGCGGCCCTCGTGAGCAGTACTTC. The chain couples TRBV7-2 to TRBJ2-7, with D maybe TRBD2 (6 bases). The CDR3 loop spans 14 amino acids. V lost 1 base to trimming and J lost 7 bases, with 14 bases between them. Germline assignment: CDR1 SGHTA and CDR2 FQGNSA.

This sequence joins TRBV12-3 or TRBV12-4 and TRBJ2-5; the D is unclear. The CDR3 spans 10 residues. The V gene lost 11 bases and the J gene lost 5 bases, with 9 bases spanning the gap. CDR3 in DNA: TGTGCCTCCGCCCGGGAGACCCAGTACTTC. Translating it yields CASARETQYF.

The rearrangement uses TRBV23-1 and TRBJ1-1; D ambiguous. TRBV23-1 is designated an ORF whose function remains uncertain. The CDR3 is 13 amino acids. V was shortened by 2 bases and J by 1 base, with 5 bases between the two germline ends. Here the CDR3 reads CASSQLGNTEAFF. The CDR3, as DNA: TGCGCCAGCAGTCAACTAGGGAACACTGAAGCTTTCTTT.

Only one count was recorded for this clone. The CDR3 here is CASSALAGGDTGELFF. Here the CDR3 DNA reads TGCGCCAGCAGCGCCCTAGCGGGGGGCGACACCGGGGAGCTGTTTTTT. The chain joins TRBV4-3 to TRBJ2-2; 11 bases are a match to TRBD2. Germline CDR1 and CDR2: LGHNA and YSLEER. The CDR3 extends over 16 amino acids. V shed 5 bases, J shed 3 bases, and the junction held 5 bases outside the gene matches.

The rearrangement uses TRBV9 and TRBJ2-5; D ambiguous. CDR1 is SGDLS, CDR2 YYNGEE, per germline. The CDR3 runs 16 residues. The ends were cut back, 0 bases at V and 2 bases at J, with 14 bases in the middle. The CDR3 coding sequence is TGTGCCAGCAGCGTAGAGCCAGGCCGAAGGCAAGAGACCCAGTACTTC. Its translation is CASSVEPGRRQETQYF.

The chain recombines TRBV14 with TRBJ1-4; a possible D gene is TRBD1 (5 bases). This CDR3 spans 14 amino acids. Per the germline V gene, CDR1 is SGHDN and CDR2 is FVKESK. V lost 1 base and J lost 8, with 11 bases in between. CDR3 sequence (DNA): TGTGCCAGCAGCCAAGGGCGACGGACAGAAAAACTGTTTTTT. Amino acid sequence: CASSQGRRTEKLFF. Full variable domain (remainder filled in from reference TRBV14 and TRBJ1-4): EAGVTQFPSHSVIEKGQTVTLRCDPISGHDNLYWYRRVMGKEIKFLLHFVKESKQDESGMPNNRFLAERTGGTYSTLKVQPAELEDSGVYFCASSQGRRTEKLFFGSGTQLSVL.

The chain is built from TRBV9 and TRBJ2-1; TRBD2 aligns across 14 bases. Trimming cost V 2 bases and J 8 bases; bases outside gene matches: 3. The CDR3 runs to 15 residues. CDR1 SGDLS and CDR2 YYNGEE come from the germline V gene. CDR3 in amino acids: CASSVTSGGVYEQFF. In DNA form, the CDR3 reads TGTGCCAGCAGCGTGACTAGCGGGGGGGTTTATGAGCAGTTCTTC.

The V call is TRBV18, the J call TRBJ1-4; the D is unclear. Trimming took off 3 bases at V and 0 bases at J, with 8 bases between the two ends. The CDR3 loop spans 15 amino acids. CDR1 is KGHSH, CDR2 LQKENI, per germline. In DNA form, the CDR3 reads TGTGCCAGCTCACCGTATGGGGCAACTAATGAAAAACTGTTTTTT. This gives the protein CASSPYGATNEKLFF. Full variable domain (remainder filled in from reference TRBV18 and TRBJ1-4): NAGVMQNPRHLVRRRGQEARLRCSPMKGHSHVYWYRQLPEEGLKFMVYLQKENIIDESGMPKERFSAEFPKEGPSILRIQQVVRGDSAAYFCASSPYGATNEKLFFGSGTQLSVL.

This chain connects TRBV3-1 (or the pseudogene TRBV3-2) to TRBJ2-7, with 8 bases identical to TRBD2. The junction had 12 bases not matched to a gene; V was cut back by 4 bases and J by 7 bases. The germline gives CDR1 LGHDT, CDR2 YNNKEL (reference sequence). CDR3 length equals 15 residues. CDR3 in amino acids: CASSLGRGALTEQYF. The CDR3 DNA is TGTGCCAGCAGCCTGGGGCGGGGGGCCCTCACAGAGCAGTACTTC.

This chain uses TRBV21-1 with TRBJ1-2; TRBD1, the table's D call, was not compared with the DNA. TRBV21-1 constitutes a pseudogene. The CDR3 has 16 amino acids. CDR3 residues: CASSTHGQLPLDGYTF. DNA of the CDR3: TGTGCCAGCAGCACCCACGGACAGCTCCCTCTGGATGGCTACACCTTC.

The gene calls are TRBV12-3 or TRBV12-4 and TRBJ1-1, with D unclear. The V end was cut by 3 bases, the J end by 5 bases, with 4 bases between. CDR3 size: 11 residues. Here the CDR3 reads CASSFGTEAFF. As DNA, the CDR3 is TGTGCCAGCAGTTTTGGGACTGAAGCTTTCTTT.